This TCR beta chain was found in a study of graft-versus-host responses after intestinal transplantation. Study-wide context: Multivisceral, liver-intestinal, or isolated intestinal grafts were transplanted into recipients. Anti-thymocyte globulin induction, then tacrolimus and steroids for two to four years, went to all recipients. Study-wide results and caveats: Marrow from the recipient contained GvH clones, some of which had appeared first in ileum or blood. Graft-donor T cell macrochimerism coincided with high graft-versus-host to host-versus-graft clonal ratios in allografts.

The CDR3 spans 12 residues. Trimming at V came to 6 bases and at J to 5 bases, leaving 2 bases not matched to a gene. The V gene's germline CDR1 is WSHSY and CDR2 SAAADI. As to this clone: The antigen is undetermined.

The assay was immunoSEQ multiplex PCR, and TCRdb's table has in-frame clones only and misses some. The sample holds tens of thousands of clones, 70% to 85% seen once. This rearrangement joins TRBV10-2 to TRBJ1-2, with TRBD1 matching over 8 bases. The clonotype originates from a human donor who was the organ donor for an intestinal transplant. Material: unstimulated CD4+ T cells sorted from spleen or lymph node cells, obtained before transplant. CDR3 protein: CASRTGVYGYTF. CDR3 DNA: TGCGCCAGCAGGACAGGGGTGTATGGCTACACCTTC.